The 10 T cell receptor beta chains in this list originate from one sample, sequenced in a study of blood T cell repertoires in COVID-19. Sequencing used immunoSEQ multiplex PCR; TCRdb keeps in-frame clones, though not all of them. The repertoire has tens of thousands of clones, about 89% of them found once; the top ten carry over 25%. Sample: peripheral blood. These receptors all come from a woman aged 70-85 years with active COVID-19.

The chain joins TRBV11-2 to TRBJ2-5; 10 bases map to TRBD2. CDR1 is SGHAT and CDR2 is FQNNGV in the germline V gene. Unmatched junction bases numbered 4, after V lost 1 base and J lost 2 bases. This CDR3 spans 16 amino acids. The CDR3 spells CASSLVAGGLQETQYF. The CDR3 region has the DNA TGTGCCAGCAGCTTAGTAGCGGGGGGATTACAAGAGACCCAGTACTTC.

The gene calls are TRBV27 and TRBJ2-3; 10 bases are a match to TRBD2. From germline, CDR1 is MNHEY and CDR2 SMNVEV (reference sequence). J gave up 0 bases and V 5 bases, and 5 bases lay outside the gene matches. The CDR3 has 16 residues. CDR3 residues: CASSLLAGGSTDTQYF. CDR3 in DNA: TGTGCCAGCAGTCTTTTAGCGGGGGGTAGCACAGATACGCAGTATTTT.

The J gene is TRBJ2-7, the V gene TRBV11-1; D may be TRBD1 (6 bases). Trimming left V 4 bases short and J 4 bases short, with 14 bases between. The V gene's germline CDR1 is SGHAT and CDR2 FQDESV (reference sequence). The CDR3 runs 14 residues. The CDR3 DNA reads TGTGCCAGCAGCTCAGGGACAAGGGTATACGAGCAGTACTTC. It is translated as CASSSGTRVYEQYF. The entire variable domain, with the rest obtained from reference TRBV11-1 and TRBJ2-7, is as follows: EAEVAQSPRYKITEKSQAVAFWCDPISGHATLYWYRQILGQGPELLVQFQDESVVDDSQLPKDRFSAERLKGVDSTLKIQPAELGDSAMYLCASSSGTRVYEQYFGPGTRLTVT.

The count of this clone is one. The chain is built from TRBV5-1 and TRBJ2-2, with 8 bases lining up with TRBD1. Losses at the gene ends were 2 bases for V and 8 bases for J; bases not matched to a gene: 8. This CDR3 contains 15 residues. Looked up from germline, CDR1 is SGHRS and CDR2 is YFSETQ. This CDR3 reads CASSFMDRVFGELFF. In nucleotides, the CDR3 is TGCGCCAGCAGCTTTATGGACAGGGTCTTTGGGGAGCTGTTTTTT.

The chain carries TRBV18 and TRBJ1-6, with D possibly matching TRBD1 (5 bases). Trimming took off 3 bases at V and 5 bases at J, with 11 bases between the two ends. Germline V CDR1 and CDR2: KGHSH, LQKENI. There are 15 residues in the CDR3. CDR3 nucleotides: TGTGCCAGCTCACCGGGAACAGGAGATAATTCACCCCTCCACTTT. It encodes CASSPGTGDNSPLHF.

This clone appeared a single time. The chain recombines TRBV29-1 with TRBJ2-3; no clear D gene. Trimming removed 8 bases at V and 0 bases at J, with 6 bases between. CDR1 is SQVTM and CDR2 is ANQGSEA in the germline V gene. The CDR3 is 11 residues long. Here the CDR3 reads CSTLSTDTQYF. The DNA of the CDR3 is TGCAGCACGCTAAGCACAGATACGCAGTATTTT.

The genes are TRBV7-8 and TRBJ2-3; D remains unclear. The germline V and J ends were trimmed by 0 bases and 4 bases, with 11 bases remaining between them. Germline V gene sequence: CDR1 SGHVS, CDR2 FQNEAQ. The CDR3 length is 15 residues. The CDR3 loop reads CASSLAHPKSDTQYF. DNA of the CDR3: TGTGCCAGCAGCTTAGCACACCCAAAGTCAGATACGCAGTATTTT.

The V gene is TRBV11-2, the J gene TRBJ2-3; 8 nucleotides align to TRBD1. The length of the CDR3 is 17 residues. Trimming cost V 0 bases and J 6 bases; bases outside gene matches: 11. Per the germline V gene, CDR1 is SGHAT and CDR2 is FQNNGV. The CDR3 sequence: CASSLEWGRGRMDTQYF. The CDR3 nucleotides are TGTGCCAGCAGCTTAGAATGGGGCAGGGGGCGCATGGATACGCAGTATTTT.

J is TRBJ2-1 and V is TRBV11-1; D might be TRBD2 (5 bases). V dropped 1 base and J dropped 7 bases, with 14 bases sitting between them. The CDR3 sequence is 15 residues long. From germline, CDR1 is SGHAT and CDR2 FQDESV (reference sequence). CDR3 bases: TGTGCCAGCAGCTTAGAGGCCGGGGTGAAGAATGAGCAGTTCTTC. It translates to CASSLEAGVKNEQFF. Looking up the rest from reference TRBV11-1 and TRBJ2-1 gives the full variable domain: EAEVAQSPRYKITEKSQAVAFWCDPISGHATLYWYRQILGQGPELLVQFQDESVVDDSQLPKDRFSAERLKGVDSTLKIQPAELGDSAMYLCASSLEAGVKNEQFFGPGTRLTVL.

DNA of the CDR3: TGTGCCAGCAGTTTAAGGCGACAGCCTGGAAACACCATATATTTT. Its translation is CASSLRRQPGNTIYF. This chain links TRBV28 with TRBJ1-3; tentative D call: TRBD1 (5 bases). The CDR3 runs to 15 residues. Trimming removed 2 bases from V and 2 bases from J, with 10 bases in between. Germline lookup yields CDR1 MDHEN and CDR2 SYDVKM. The full variable domain, completed using reference TRBV28 and TRBJ1-3, is DVKVTQSSRYLVKRTGEKVFLECVQDMDHENMFWYRQDPGLGLRLIYFSYDVKMKEKGDIPEGYSVSREKKERFSLILESASTNQTSMYLCASSLRRQPGNTIYFGEGSWLTVV.